Following are 14 T cell receptor beta chains from one sample sequenced in a study of blood T cells in healthy people across ages. A second roughly 6 to 11 cycle PCR used barcoded and J-beta primers. TCRdb reprocessed the 5' RACE reads with MiXCR, giving one entry per CDR3 protein. The profile shows 1.5 million to 2 million distinct CDR3 sequences, 28% of them singletons. Sequenced material: blood. The receptor set was obtained from a woman in her twenties or thirties in good health.

This clonotype was seen a few times. The rearrangement uses TRBV3-1 and TRBJ1-1; no firm D call. V lost 8 bases to trimming and J lost 3 bases, with 7 bases between them. The germline V gene encodes CDR1 LGHDT and CDR2 YNNKEL (reference sequence). This CDR3 contains 11 residues. CDR3 amino acids: CASARDTEAFF. The CDR3 nucleotides are TGTGCCAGCGCTCGGGACACTGAAGCTTTCTTT.

Comment on this clonotype: A read error may be the cause here, since a much bigger clone is one base away. The genes are TRBV5-1 and TRBJ2-7; 8 positions agree with TRBD2. From germline, CDR1 is SGHRS and CDR2 YFSETQ. With 0 bases clipped from V and 3 bases from J, the junction kept 5 bases outside the gene matches. CDR3 length: 15 amino acids. CDR3 sequence (DNA): TGCGCCAGCAGCTTGGAGAGCGGGGGTTACTACGAGCAGTACTTC. It is translated as CASSLESGGYYEQYF.

This chain uses TRBV5-1 with TRBJ2-5; 12 nucleotides align to TRBD2. The better agreement between TRBJ2-7 and the DNA end casts doubt on the J call. CDR1 is SGHRS and CDR2 is YFSETQ in the germline V gene. This CDR3 is built from 18 residues. The CDR3 DNA follows: TGCGCCAGCAGCTCCGGACTAGCGGGACTGGGAAGTGGACACGAGCAGTACTTC. Its translation is CASSSGLAGLGSGHEQYF.

The chain couples TRBV29-1 to TRBJ2-5, with D unresolved. Trimming left V 6 bases short and J 7 bases short, with 27 bases between. The CDR3 totals 16 residues. Germline CDR1 SQVTM, CDR2 ANQGSEA. The CDR3: CSVVGGYRNPLGTQYF. Written as DNA, the CDR3 is TGCAGCGTCGTGGGCGGCTACCGTAACCCCTTGGGGACCCAGTACTTC.

The chain couples TRBV30 to TRBJ2-7; D is undetermined. The ends were cut back, 2 bases at V and 0 bases at J, with 8 bases in the middle. The CDR3 has 13 residues. Germline V gives CDR1 GTSNPN, CDR2 SVGIG (reference sequence). The chain's CDR3 is CAWSPQDSYEQYF. CDR3 bases: TGTGCCTGGAGTCCCCAGGACTCCTACGAGCAGTACTTC.

This clonotype showed up many times. This chain uses TRBV7-3 with TRBJ2-5, with unresolved D. The CDR3 sequence is 15 residues long. Trimming cost V 2 bases and J 5 bases, with 15 bases left between them. Germline CDR1 SGHTA, CDR2 FQGTGA. CDR3 protein: CASSLLPGRGETQYF. The CDR3 bases are TGTGCCAGCAGCTTACTTCCAGGTCGTGGGGAGACCCAGTACTTC.

Of note for this clonotype: This may stem from a read error, because a much larger clone lies one nucleotide away. The chain couples TRBV6-6 to TRBJ2-3; D possibly corresponds to TRBD2 (5 bases). Trimming removed 2 bases from V and 2 bases from J, with 11 bases in between. Per the germline V gene, CDR1 is MNHNY and CDR2 is SVGAGI (reference sequence). This CDR3 region has 15 residues. CDR3 region: CASSYRTSHTDTQYF. CDR3 DNA: TGTGCCAGCAGTTACAGGACTTCCCACACAGATACGCAGTATTTT.

This chain links TRBV20-1 with TRBJ2-7, with 8 bases that match TRBD1. V lost 5 bases and J lost 5; bases outside the gene matches: 8. Per the germline V gene, CDR1 is DFQATT and CDR2 is SNEGSKA (reference sequence). The CDR3 has 13 residues. The CDR3 spells CSAQLRGPDEQYF. In DNA form, the CDR3 reads TGCAGTGCTCAACTCAGGGGGCCTGACGAGCAGTACTTC.

This clonotype appeared a few times. The junction departs from the called germline gene at one end, perhaps through a read error. V gene TRBV5-1 combines with J gene TRBJ2-7; tentatively, D is TRBD1 (5 bases). Germline V gene sequence: CDR1 SGHRS, CDR2 YFSETQ. This CDR3 has 12 residues. CDR3 sequence reads: CASSLGHREQYF. In DNA form, the CDR3 reads TGCGCCAGTAGCTTGGGGCACCGCGAGCAGTACTTC.

This clonotype was recorded many times. The rearrangement uses TRBV29-1 and TRBJ2-7, with 12 bases aligning to TRBD1. This CDR3 contains 13 residues. From germline, CDR1 is SQVTM and CDR2 ANQGSEA. V shed 6 bases and J 6 bases; nucleotides not matched to a gene: 6. This CDR3 is CSVTGTGGPEQYF. The CDR3, as DNA: TGCAGCGTAACCGGGACAGGGGGCCCCGAGCAGTACTTC.

This clonotype was counted between two and nine times. This chain joins TRBV5-1 and TRBJ2-5; 8 nucleotides align to TRBD2. The length of the CDR3 is 17 residues. Germline trimming cut 1 base from V and 4 bases from J; bases unmatched to any gene: 12. Per the germline V gene, CDR1 is SGHRS and CDR2 is YFSETQ. The CDR3 region is CASSLPSGGERGETQYF. CDR3 coding DNA: TGCGCCAGCAGCTTGCCAAGCGGGGGCGAACGGGGAGAGACCCAGTACTTC.

This clonotype was counted a few times. The chain has TRBV29-1 and TRBJ1-6; TRBD1 might be the D (5 bases). V shed 6 bases and J shed 10 bases, with 10 bases lying between them. Germline CDR1 SQVTM, CDR2 ANQGSEA. The CDR3 covers 11 residues. CDR3 nucleotide sequence: TGCAGCGTGCAGGGTCCATCACCCCTCCACTTT. It specifies CSVQGPSPLHF.

Details on this clonotype: The junction and the germline gene differ at one end; a read error may be behind it. This rearrangement joins TRBV5-4 to TRBJ2-1, with 7 bases that match TRBD2. The CDR3 totals 16 residues. Germline V CDR1 and CDR2: SGHNT, YYREEE (reference sequence). The CDR3 here is CVSSFPSGSSYNEQFF. The CDR3 DNA reads TGTGTCAGCAGCTTTCCTAGCGGAAGCTCCTACAATGAGCAGTTCTTC.

CDR3: CASSQARQRNSPLHF. The CDR3, as DNA: TGTGCCAGCAGCCAAGCAAGACAGCGGAATTCACCCCTCCACTTT. This rearrangement joins TRBV3-1 to TRBJ1-6; D is possibly TRBD1 (5 bases). Per the germline V gene, CDR1 is LGHDT and CDR2 is YNNKEL (reference sequence). The CDR3 has 15 residues. The V and J ends lost 1 base and 7 bases respectively, with 11 bases between them.